One and the same sample provided the 19 T cell receptor beta chains below, sequenced in a study of CD8 T cells in ankylosing spondylitis. Using its own MiXCR run on the 5' RACE reads, TCRdb lists one record per CDR3 protein. The profile shows fewer than 200,000 distinct CDR3 sequences, 9.8% of them singletons. Sequencing used blood, either unsorted or a sorted T cell fraction (not recorded which). These receptors were collected from a female donor with ankylosing spondylitis or in good health (not recorded which).

The rearrangement links TRBV19 to TRBJ1-1; D is possibly TRBD1 (5 bases). The CDR3 length is 13 residues. The V end lost 7 bases, the J end lost 0 bases, and 9 bases lay between the germline ends. Germline CDR1 LNHDA, CDR2 SQIVND (reference sequence). The chain's CDR3 is CASTLGVNTEAFF. CDR3 bases: TGTGCCAGTACTCTGGGGGTGAACACTGAAGCTTTCTTT.

This clonotype was seen many times. V and J are TRBV20-1 and TRBJ1-6; 9 bases match TRBD1. The CDR3 is made up of 16 amino acids. V gave up 6 bases and J gave up 6 bases; unmatched junction bases: 12. CDR1 is DFQATT, CDR2 SNEGSKA, per germline (reference sequence). This chain's CDR3 is CSATLTGTGFNSPLHF. CDR3 nucleotides: TGCAGTGCCACCCTGACCGGGACAGGGTTTAATTCACCCCTCCACTTT.

This rearrangement joins TRBV9 to TRBJ2-7; 8 bases align to TRBD2. CDR1 SGDLS and CDR2 YYNGEE come from the germline V gene. The CDR3 totals 14 residues. Germline trimming cut 2 bases from V and 5 bases from J; bases unmatched to any gene: 6. The CDR3 here is CASSVSGSRNEQYF. The CDR3 DNA follows: TGTGCCAGCAGCGTCAGCGGGAGTAGGAACGAGCAGTACTTC. Full variable domain (remainder filled in from reference TRBV9 and TRBJ2-7): DSGVTQTPKHLITATGQRVTLRCSPRSGDLSVYWYQQSLDQGLQFLIQYYNGEERAKGNILERFSAQQFPDLHSELNLSSLELGDSALYFCASSVSGSRNEQYFGPGTRLTVT.

This clonotype occurred a few times. The gene calls are TRBV20-1 and TRBJ1-1, with D possibly matching TRBD1 (6 bases). Germline-derived CDR1 and CDR2 are DFQATT and SNEGSKA (reference sequence). V gave up 0 bases and J gave up 8 bases, with 13 bases separating them. The length of the CDR3 is 13 residues. CDR3 DNA sequence: TGCAGTGCTAGAGAAGGGGGGGTCCCCGAAGCTTTCTTT. Protein sequence: CSAREGGVPEAFF.

The chain employs TRBV7-2 and TRBJ2-7; no clear D. Germline values: CDR1 SGHTA, CDR2 FQGNSA. CDR3 length: 15 residues. Trimming took off 1 base at V and 3 bases at J, with 13 bases between the two ends. CDR3 loop: CASSLGAARIYEQYF. The DNA for the CDR3 is TGTGCCAGCAGCTTAGGGGCGGCGAGAATCTACGAGCAGTACTTC.

In its sample, this clonotype was seen a few times. CDR3 bases: TGTGCCATCAGCTACAGGGGGGACAATGAGCAGTTCTTC. This encodes CAISYRGDNEQFF. This chain joins TRBV10-3 and TRBJ2-1; 8 positions agree with TRBD1. The CDR3 loop spans 13 amino acids. Per the germline V gene, CDR1 is ENHRY and CDR2 is SYGVKD. V shed 6 bases, J shed 5 bases, and the junction held 3 bases outside the gene matches.

The chain employs TRBV5-1 and TRBJ2-7, with 16 bases matching TRBD2. The germline gives CDR1 SGHRS, CDR2 YFSETQ. The length of the CDR3 is 15 residues. J gave up 6 bases and V 4 bases, and 4 bases lay outside the gene matches. CDR3 in DNA: TGCGCCAGCAGCCCCGGGACTAGCGGGAGGGCCGAGCAGTACTTC. It specifies CASSPGTSGRAEQYF. Combining the CDR3 with reference TRBV5-1 and TRBJ2-7 gives the whole variable domain KAGVTQTPRYLIKTRGQQVTLSCSPISGHRSVSWYQQTPGQGLQFLFEYFSETQRNKGNFPGRFSGRQFSNSRSEMNVSTLELGDSALYLCASSPGTSGRAEQYFGPGTRLTVT.

This clonotype was counted many times. CDR3 DNA: TGCAGCGTTGAAGACCTAAACTCAGGGCAAGAGACCCAGTACTTC. The encoded protein is CSVEDLNSGQETQYF. The chain combines TRBV29-1 with TRBJ2-5; D is perhaps TRBD1 (5 bases). Germline V gene lookup returns CDR1 SQVTM and CDR2 ANQGSEA. This CDR3 spans 15 amino acids. Trimming took off 0 bases at V and 2 bases at J, with 13 bases between the two ends.

A few counts support this clonotype. The chain recombines TRBV9 with TRBJ2-5, with D uncertain. Germline lookup yields CDR1 SGDLS and CDR2 YYNGEE. Deletions cut 0 bases from V and 1 base from J, with 7 bases between. The CDR3 runs 14 residues. This CDR3 is CASSVEASQETQYF. As DNA, the CDR3 is TGTGCCAGCAGCGTAGAGGCTAGCCAAGAGACCCAGTACTTC.

This chain uses TRBV5-1 with TRBJ1-3; D unresolved. V lost 4 bases, J lost 8 bases, and 10 bases lay in between. The CDR3 consists of 12 residues. Germline V CDR1 and CDR2: SGHRS, YFSETQ. In DNA, the CDR3 is TGCGCCAGCAGCCCGCGGGGTGACACCATATATTTT. Residues: CASSPRGDTIYF. Supplemented by reference TRBV5-1 and TRBJ1-3, the full variable domain reads KAGVTQTPRYLIKTRGQQVTLSCSPISGHRSVSWYQQTPGQGLQFLFEYFSETQRNKGNFPGRFSGRQFSNSRSEMNVSTLELGDSALYLCASSPRGDTIYFGEGSWLTVV.

This clonotype was observed many times. In nucleotides, the CDR3 is TGTGCCAGTTCTTTAGCCTACAATGAGCAGTTCTTC. Protein product: CASSLAYNEQFF. The chain carries TRBV19 and TRBJ2-1; D is ambiguous. In germline, CDR1 is LNHDA, CDR2 SQIVND (reference sequence). Trimming stripped 8 bases from V and 2 bases from J, with 7 bases between. The CDR3 spans 12 residues.

This clonotype was counted many times. The chain uses TRBV6-2 or TRBV6-3 and TRBJ1-2; D call uncertain. V was shortened by 6 bases and J by 6 bases, with 17 bases between the two germline ends. The CDR3 loop spans 14 amino acids. From germline, CDR1 is MNHEY and CDR2 SVGEGT. The CDR3 DNA reads as TGTGCCAGCAGACCCTGGACCAAGCTCGATGGCTACACCTTC. This sequence encodes CASRPWTKLDGYTF.

The chain is built from TRBV5-1 and TRBJ2-1; perhaps TRBD2 as D (5 bases). CDR3 length: 18 residues. Per germline, CDR1 SGHRS and CDR2 YFSETQ. V gave up 0 bases and J gave up 0 bases, with 16 bases separating them. The CDR3 coding sequence is TGCGCCAGCAGCTTGGCCGGCGGAGGCCTGAGCTCCTACAATGAGCAGTTCTTC. It codes for CASSLAGGGLSSYNEQFF.

The chain carries TRBV6-2 or TRBV6-3 and TRBJ2-5; no reliable D call. V was trimmed by 2 bases and J by 0 bases, leaving 4 bases between them. The CDR3 consists of 13 residues. Per the germline V gene, CDR1 is MNHEY and CDR2 is SVGEGT. The chain's CDR3 is CASSYNYQETQYF. The DNA of the CDR3 is TGTGCCAGCAGTTACAATTACCAAGAGACCCAGTACTTC.

This clonotype was seen only a few times. The chain carries TRBV13 and TRBJ2-1, with TRBD2 identical over 9 bases. CDR3 length: 15 amino acids. Germline V gene lookup returns CDR1 PRHDT and CDR2 FYEKMQ (reference sequence). V was pared by 4 bases and J by 8 bases, with 9 bases of the junction left unmatched. DNA for the CDR3: TGTGCCAGCAGCTCCCTGGCGGGAGGGCCGGATGAGCAGTTCTTC. Amino acid sequence: CASSSLAGGPDEQFF.

The chain employs TRBV6-2 or TRBV6-3 and TRBJ2-1, with D possibly matching TRBD2 (5 bases). Germline V gene lookup returns CDR1 MNHEY and CDR2 SVGEGT. The CDR3 totals 14 residues. Trimming shortened V by 4 bases and J by 6 bases, and 13 bases separated the two germline ends. As DNA, the CDR3 is TGTGCCAGCAGTTCTCTACTAGTATCCAATGAGCAGTTCTTC. It yields the protein CASSSLLVSNEQFF.

In its sample, this clonotype was seen many times. The chain uses TRBV7-9 and TRBJ2-3; 10 nucleotides match TRBD1. V lost 6 bases, J lost 3 bases, and 3 bases stayed unmatched. CDR3 length equals 14 residues. Germline CDR1 SEHNR, CDR2 FQNEAQ (reference sequence). The CDR3 is CASRGQGETDTQYF. The CDR3 coding sequence is TGTGCCAGCAGAGGACAGGGGGAGACAGATACGCAGTATTTT.

This clonotype was picked up a small number of times. This chain uses TRBV7-8 with TRBJ2-3; 7 positions match TRBD1. With 5 bases clipped from V and 4 bases from J, the junction kept 12 bases outside the gene matches. The V gene's germline CDR1 is SGHVS and CDR2 FQNEAQ. The CDR3 is 16 amino acids. CDR3 sequence: CASSPTGELEADTQYF. The CDR3, as DNA: TGTGCCAGCAGCCCCACAGGGGAATTAGAGGCAGATACGCAGTATTTT.

V is TRBV5-4 and J is TRBJ1-2, with 8 bases matching TRBD1. The CDR3 contains 16 residues. J lost 4 bases, V lost 4 bases, and 12 bases had no gene match. Germline V CDR1 and CDR2: SGHNT, YYREEE (reference sequence). The chain's CDR3 is CASSKDRVVGVYGYTF. DNA of the CDR3: TGTGCCAGCAGCAAGGACAGGGTCGTTGGGGTCTATGGCTACACCTTC.